This T cell receptor (beta chain) was retrieved from a study of blood T cells in healthy people across ages. Each sample had at least 6 million PBMCs isolated. Findings and limits, study-wide: Estimates based on one million T cells were treated as lower bounds.

This clonotype was observed a few times. Its antigen is unidentified. CDR1 and CDR2 from the germline V gene are SGHDN and FVKESK. The CDR3 covers 17 residues. A sample-barcoded 5' primer and a J-beta primer mix were used in a second PCR of about 7 to 12 cycles. MiXCR was run by TCRdb on the 5' RACE reads, yielding one entry per CDR3 protein. This sample yields about 570,000 distinct CDR3 sequences, of which roughly a quarter are seen a single time; approximately 18% belongs to the top ten. This sequence joins TRBV14 and TRBJ2-1; D perhaps matches TRBD2 (5 bases). The J call may be in error: the DNA end matches TRBJ2-5 better. The source of this sequence is a woman aged 65 to 85 in good health. The sample taken for sequencing was blood. CDR3 bases: TGTGCCAGCAGCCAAGGCCTCCGTTGGGCGGGTGAAGAGACCCAGTACTTC. Its protein is CASSQGLRWAGEETQYF.